The 12 T cell receptor beta chains listed next were all sequenced from one sample in a study of blood T cell repertoires in COVID-19. Sequencing was performed with immunoSEQ multiplex PCR; in TCRdb, only in-frame clones are kept and a portion is missing. The sample has fewer than 350,000 clones; 88% are singletons. Sequencing used peripheral blood. All receptors come from a man aged 18 to 30 with active or convalescent COVID-19.

This sequence joins TRBV10-2 and TRBJ1-5, with D unresolved. There are 13 residues in the CDR3. V lost 4 bases and J lost 3, with 7 bases in between. Germline V CDR1 and CDR2: WSHSY, SAAADI. CDR3 in amino acids: CASSAGNNQPQHF. CDR3 sequence (DNA): TGCGCCAGCAGTGCGGGGAACAATCAGCCCCAGCATTTT.

The J gene is TRBJ2-5, the V gene TRBV15; 9 nucleotides agree with TRBD2. J gave up 0 bases and V 0 bases, and 5 bases lay outside the gene matches. The V gene's germline CDR1 is LNHNV and CDR2 YYDKDF (reference sequence). This CDR3 has 17 residues. The CDR3 DNA sequence: TGTGCCACCAGCAGAGAGGGGCTAGCGGGGCACCAAGAGACCCAGTACTTC. Translation: CATSREGLAGHQETQYF.

The V gene is TRBV11-2, the J gene TRBJ2-1; 9 bases line up with TRBD2. Germline V lookup: CDR1 SGHAT, CDR2 FQNNGV. Losses at the gene ends were 4 bases for V and 11 bases for J; bases not matched to a gene: 12. CDR3 length: 15 residues. The CDR3: CASSSGRFAGGKQFF. The CDR3 nucleotides read TGTGCCAGCAGCTCCGGAAGATTTGCGGGGGGGAAGCAGTTCTTC.

This sequence joins TRBV9 and TRBJ1-6; tentative D call: TRBD1 (6 bases). Germline V gives CDR1 SGDLS, CDR2 YYNGEE. CDR3 length: 14 amino acids. Deletions cut 5 bases from V and 5 bases from J, with 11 bases between. In nucleotides, the CDR3 is TGTGCCAGCAGGAGAGGACAGAATAATTCACCCCTCCACTTT. It codes for CASRRGQNNSPLHF.

This clone was recorded only once. Mismatch with germline at one junction end may stem from a read error. The chain has TRBV19 and TRBJ1-4, with TRBD1 matching 7 bases. CDR3 length equals 11 residues. Germline V lookup: CDR1 LNHDA, CDR2 SQIVND (reference sequence). CDR3 bases: TGTGCCAGTAGTAGGGCCGGGGACAGATATTTT. This sequence encodes CASSRAGDRYF.

The chain is built from TRBV27 and TRBJ2-3; 11 bases are a match to TRBD2. Germline loops: CDR1 MNHEY, CDR2 SMNVEV (reference sequence). This CDR3 region has 15 residues. The V segment lost 4 bases and the J segment 6 bases; nucleotides outside the gene matches: 6. CDR3 amino acids: CASSYLAGGRDTQYF. DNA for the CDR3: TGTGCCAGCAGTTACCTAGCGGGGGGCAGGGATACGCAGTATTTT.

The gene calls are TRBV19 and TRBJ2-7, with TRBD1 identical over 8 bases. This CDR3 has 15 residues. J lost 3 bases, V lost 0 bases, and 4 bases had no gene match. The germline V gene encodes CDR1 LNHDA and CDR2 SQIVND (reference sequence). DNA of the CDR3: TGTGCCAGTAGTATAGATTCGGACAGGGTCTACGAGCAGTACTTC. This encodes CASSIDSDRVYEQYF.

This clone showed up just a few times. The rearrangement links TRBV9 to TRBJ2-1; 7 bases fit TRBD2. CDR3 length: 20 amino acids. The germline V gene has CDR1 SGDLS and CDR2 YYNGEE. Unmatched junction bases numbered 15, after V lost 0 bases and J lost 0 bases. The CDR3 bases are TGTGCCAGCAGCGTAGGGAGAGGGCGGGGACTAATCCACTCCTACAATGAGCAGTTCTTC. As protein: CASSVGRGRGLIHSYNEQFF.

This clone was counted a single time. The chain carries TRBV5-1 and TRBJ1-1, with D possibly being TRBD1 (6 bases). This CDR3 is built from 14 residues. The germline V gene encodes CDR1 SGHRS and CDR2 YFSETQ. Between the trimmed V and J ends, which lost 4 bases and 2 bases, there was a span of 12 bases. The CDR3 coding sequence is TGCGCCAGCAGCACCGGACAGATAAACACTGAAGCTTTCTTT. Its translation: CASSTGQINTEAFF.

V usage is TRBV10-2 and J usage is TRBJ2-5; possibly TRBD1 for D (6 bases). Trimming took 10 bases from V and 3 from J, leaving 15 bases between them. Germline CDR1 and CDR2: WSHSY and SAAADI. The CDR3 covers 13 residues. CDR3 in amino acids: CATERTAKETQYF. The CDR3 DNA follows: TGCGCCACCGAGAGGACAGCGAAAGAGACCCAGTACTTC.

This clone was observed once. This chain links TRBV2 with TRBJ1-2; TRBD1 matches 8 bases. Per germline, CDR1 SNHLY and CDR2 FYNNEI. V trimming: 6 bases; J trimming: 5 bases; junction bases outside the gene matches: 8. This CDR3 has 14 residues. CDR3 bases: TGTGCCAGCAGCGCTCAGGGGGCGCGGTATGGCTACACCTTC. Residues: CASSAQGARYGYTF.

The chain employs TRBV2 and TRBJ1-1, with D maybe TRBD1 (5 bases). V was cut by 1 base and J by 4 bases, with 10 bases left in between. This CDR3 contains 14 residues. The V gene's germline CDR1 is SNHLY and CDR2 FYNNEI. The CDR3 loop reads CASSEDGGATEAFF. The CDR3 DNA reads as TGTGCCAGCAGTGAAGATGGTGGGGCCACTGAAGCTTTCTTT.